This TCR beta chain was recorded in a study of cytomegalovirus exposure and HLA in healthy donors. Produced via immunoSEQ multiplex PCR; TCRdb's table is partial and in-frame only. The sample holds approximately 46,000 clones; 93% are singletons and the top ten take roughly 2.1%. In its sample, this clone was seen a few times. Germline values: CDR1 SGDLS, CDR2 YYNGEE. V lost 2 bases to trimming and J lost 0 bases, with 7 bases between them. This CDR3 spans 14 amino acids. V and J are TRBV9 and TRBJ2-3; D ambiguous. The source material was PBMCs. The TCR sequence derives from a woman under 30 in good health and CMV-seronegative. The CDR3 DNA is TGTGCCAGCAGCGTGTACTCTAGCACAGATACGCAGTATTTT. It translates to CASSVYSSTDTQYF.